The 28 T cell receptor beta chains presented below share a single source sample, sequenced in a study of CD8+ T cells in alopecia areata. Once RNA had been extracted, it was reverse transcribed into cDNA to act as the sequencing template. Data came from immunoSEQ multiplex PCR; TCRdb stores just in-frame clones and leaves some out. The table shows 100,000 to 150,000 clones, with around 63% occurring only once. The sample's treatment: oral pan-JAK inhibitor, 5-10 mg twice daily. Sequencing was performed on CD4+ T cells sorted from blood, taken at week 4, from a patient treated with tofacitinib. The receptors derive from a human donor with alopecia areata.

With respect to this clone: The sample holds other DNA sequences that translate to the same CDR3. The chain combines TRBV5-1 with TRBJ1-1; D call uncertain. Germline V lookup: CDR1 SGHRS, CDR2 YFSETQ. The V and J ends lost 0 bases and 1 base respectively, with 7 bases between them. The CDR3 has 14 residues. CDR3 bases: TGCGCCAGCAGCTTGGTTGCGGGGAACACTGAAGCTTTCTTT. Encoded protein: CASSLVAGNTEAFF.

The table lists this clone with a few counts. This rearrangement joins TRBV7-2 to TRBJ2-5; D is undetermined. This CDR3 contains 12 residues. CDR1 and CDR2 from the germline V gene are SGHTA and FQGNSA. V lost 5 bases and J lost 13, with 17 bases in between. This CDR3 is CASSLGPNRGYF. In DNA, the CDR3 is TGTGCCAGCAGCCTAGGGCCCAACCGTGGGTACTTC.

This chain connects TRBV2 to TRBJ1-4, with D possibly TRBD1 on 5 matching bases. V gave up 1 base and J gave up 0 bases, with 6 bases separating them. The CDR3 runs to 15 residues. Per germline, CDR1 SNHLY and CDR2 FYNNEI. The CDR3 loop is CASSEGGATNEKLFF. The CDR3, as DNA: TGTGCCAGCAGTGAAGGAGGGGCAACTAATGAAAAACTGTTTTTT.

This clone was seen only a few times. At one of its ends the junction is not consistent with the germline gene, which may arise from a read error. The chain employs TRBV7-9 and TRBJ2-5; the D gene is possibly TRBD2 (5 bases). The CDR3 extends over 16 amino acids. Looked up from germline, CDR1 is SEHNR and CDR2 is FQNEAQ (reference sequence). The CDR3 reads CASSQVLDSHGETQYF. CDR3 DNA sequence: TGCGCCAGCAGCCAAGTTCTGGACTCCCACGGGGAGACCCAGTACTTC.

This clone was counted only a few times. V and J are TRBV30 and TRBJ2-1; D gene unclear. This CDR3 comprises 13 residues. Germline CDR1 reads GTSNPN; CDR2 reads SVGIG (reference sequence). V gave up 0 bases and J gave up 4 bases, with 7 bases separating them. In nucleotides, the CDR3 is TGTGCCTGGAGTGTTCTCGGATACAATGAGCAGTTCTTC. Its protein product is CAWSVLGYNEQFF.

This chain links TRBV19 with TRBJ1-6; D remains ambiguous. CDR3 size: 18 residues. CDR1 and CDR2 from the germline V gene are LNHDA and SQIVND (reference sequence). Trimming took 4 bases from V and 6 from J, leaving 22 bases between them. The CDR3, as DNA: TGTGCCAGTAGTAATGAAAACTACCTCGGCCGAAGTAATTCACCCCTCCACTTT. Its protein is CASSNENYLGRSNSPLHF.

This chain connects TRBV5-1 to TRBJ1-4; D not certain. V gave up 0 bases and J gave up 10 bases, with 13 bases separating them. The CDR3 is 14 amino acids. Germline CDR1 and CDR2: SGHRS and YFSETQ. CDR3 coding DNA: TGCGCCAGCAGCTTGGCCTCGGACGGGGTAAAACTGTTTTTT. Translating gives CASSLASDGVKLFF. Full variable domain (missing parts from reference TRBV5-1 and TRBJ1-4): KAGVTQTPRYLIKTRGQQVTLSCSPISGHRSVSWYQQTPGQGLQFLFEYFSETQRNKGNFPGRFSGRQFSNSRSEMNVSTLELGDSALYLCASSLASDGVKLFFGSGTQLSVL.

The V gene is TRBV4-2, the J gene TRBJ1-2, with TRBD1 matching over 9 bases. The CDR3 is made up of 15 amino acids. J was trimmed by 3 bases and V by 5 bases; bases with no gene match: 7. CDR1 LGHNA and CDR2 YNFKEQ come from the germline V gene. The CDR3 loop reads CASSSRQGVDYGYTF. CDR3 DNA sequence: TGTGCCAGCAGCTCCCGACAGGGGGTAGACTATGGCTACACCTTC.

This clone was counted once. V is TRBV29-1 and J is TRBJ2-7, with D unresolved. The germline V gene encodes CDR1 SQVTM and CDR2 ANQGSEA. This CDR3 spans 13 amino acids. Between the trimmed V and J ends, which lost 2 bases and 7 bases, there was a span of 15 bases. CDR3 residues: CSVELEHYAEQYF. The CDR3 DNA is TGCAGCGTTGAATTAGAACACTACGCAGAGCAGTACTTC.

This clone was seen a few times. The CDR3 coding sequence is TGTGCCAGTAGTACGAGGGGTGAAGATCAGCCCCAGCATTTT. Protein sequence: CASSTRGEDQPQHF. The chain has TRBV19 and TRBJ1-5, with D perhaps TRBD1 (5 bases). The CDR3 runs 14 residues. The germline V and J ends were trimmed by 4 bases and 5 bases, with 12 bases remaining between them. Germline V gene data show CDR1 as LNHDA and CDR2 as SQIVND (reference sequence). The entire variable domain, with the rest obtained from reference TRBV19 and TRBJ1-5, is as follows: DGGITQSPKYLFRKEGQNVTLSCEQNLNHDAMYWYRQDPGQGLRLIYYSQIVNDFQKGDIAEGYSVSREKKESFPLTVTSAQKNPTAFYLCASSTRGEDQPQHFGDGTRLSIL.

The chain recombines TRBV9 with TRBJ2-3, with a weak D call TRBD1 (6 bases). Per germline, CDR1 SGDLS and CDR2 YYNGEE. V lost 4 bases and J lost 6, with 9 bases in between. The CDR3 totals 12 residues. CDR3 sequence: CASSRQVDTQYF. CDR3 bases: TGTGCCAGCAGCCGACAGGTTGATACGCAGTATTTT.

This sequence joins TRBV14 and TRBJ2-5; unclear D gene. With 4 bases removed from V and 5 bases from J, the gap between germline ends came to 14 bases. The CDR3 sequence is 14 residues long. In germline, CDR1 is SGHDN, CDR2 FVKESK. The CDR3 DNA reads as TGTGCCAGCAGCCTAGGCGGCTGGCGGGAGACCCAGTACTTC. Residues: CASSLGGWRETQYF.

This clone has more than one count but fewer than ten. The chain carries TRBV28 and TRBJ1-2; D gene unclear. This CDR3 contains 14 residues. Germline V gene lookup returns CDR1 MDHEN and CDR2 SYDVKM. V lost 3 bases to trimming and J lost 4 bases, with 12 bases between them. CDR3 sequence (DNA): TGTGCCAGCAGTTTGCGGGCCACCAGCTATGGCTACACCTTC. As protein: CASSLRATSYGYTF.

The rearrangement joins TRBV7-2 to TRBJ2-1; possible D gene TRBD1, 5 bases. In germline, CDR1 is SGHTA, CDR2 FQGNSA. Between the trimmed V and J ends, which lost 5 bases and 5 bases, there was a span of 10 bases. The CDR3 has 13 residues. The CDR3 DNA reads TGTGCCAGCAGCCCCAGGGCCCACAATGAGCAGTTCTTC. Encoded protein: CASSPRAHNEQFF.

This clone was observed a handful of times. CDR3 bases: TGTGCCAGCTCACCGGACATCTCGAATCAGCCCCAGCATTTT. It specifies CASSPDISNQPQHF. The rearrangement links TRBV18 to TRBJ1-5; tentatively, D is TRBD1 (5 bases). There are 14 residues in the CDR3. Germline CDR1 reads KGHSH; CDR2 reads LQKENI. Between the trimmed V and J ends, which lost 3 bases and 4 bases, there was a span of 10 bases. The entire variable domain, with the rest obtained from reference TRBV18 and TRBJ1-5, is as follows: NAGVMQNPRHLVRRRGQEARLRCSPMKGHSHVYWYRQLPEEGLKFMVYLQKENIIDESGMPKERFSAEFPKEGPSILRIQQVVRGDSAAYFCASSPDISNQPQHFGDGTRLSIL.

This sequence joins TRBV29-1 and TRBJ2-1, with 11 bases lining up with TRBD2. Germline V gene lookup returns CDR1 SQVTM and CDR2 ANQGSEA. The CDR3 spans 16 residues. Unmatched junction bases numbered 15, after V lost 6 bases and J lost 8 bases. CDR3 DNA: TGCAGCGTAGCGGGTAGCGGGAGGGCCATTATCCATGAGCAGTTCTTC. Its translation is CSVAGSGRAIIHEQFF.

This rearrangement joins TRBV4-3 to TRBJ2-3; D unclear. The V end lost 0 bases, the J end lost 2 bases, and 12 bases lay between the germline ends. The germline CDR1 and CDR2 sequences are LGHNA and YSLEER. CDR3 length: 16 residues. CDR3 sequence: CASSQDFRDSTDTQYF. The CDR3 DNA sequence: TGCGCCAGCAGCCAAGATTTTCGAGACTCCACAGATACGCAGTATTTT.

The V call is TRBV7-2, the J call TRBJ2-1; no reliable D call. V was pared by 4 bases and J by 9 bases, with 10 bases between. Germline lookup yields CDR1 SGHTA and CDR2 FQGNSA. The CDR3 covers 12 residues. CDR3 in amino acids: CASSSYKGEQFF. CDR3 bases: TGTGCCAGCAGCTCGTACAAGGGTGAGCAGTTCTTC.

The rearrangement joins TRBV6-5 to TRBJ1-2; D might be TRBD1 (5 bases). Trimming pared 2 bases from V and 4 bases from J, leaving 8 bases between. This CDR3 comprises 13 residues. Germline CDR1 reads MNHEY; CDR2 reads SVGAGI. The CDR3 DNA sequence: TGTGCCAGCAGTTACGAGGGGCTCTATGGCTACACCTTC. Residues: CASSYEGLYGYTF.

The chain combines TRBV5-1 with TRBJ2-1, with 7 bases that match TRBD1. The CDR3 is 13 amino acids. J lost 5 bases, V lost 7 bases, and 6 bases had no gene match. Germline CDR1 reads SGHRS; CDR2 reads YFSETQ. The CDR3 spells CASGPTGDNEQFF. DNA for the CDR3: TGCGCCAGCGGCCCCACAGGGGACAATGAGCAGTTCTTC. The full variable domain, its missing parts supplied by reference TRBV5-1 and TRBJ2-1, is KAGVTQTPRYLIKTRGQQVTLSCSPISGHRSVSWYQQTPGQGLQFLFEYFSETQRNKGNFPGRFSGRQFSNSRSEMNVSTLELGDSALYLCASGPTGDNEQFFGPGTRLTVL.

This sequence joins TRBV5-1 and TRBJ2-3; weak D call: TRBD2 (6 bases). CDR1 and CDR2 (germline): SGHRS, YFSETQ. CDR3 length: 15 residues. V shed 0 bases and J shed 5 bases, with 13 bases lying between them. CDR3 in amino acids: CASSLAGAAGDTQYF. In nucleotides, the CDR3 is TGCGCCAGCAGCTTGGCGGGAGCGGCCGGAGATACGCAGTATTTT.

This clone was seen more than once but under ten times. The V gene is TRBV25-1, the J gene TRBJ2-7; D unclear. Trimming took 2 bases from V and 7 from J, leaving 3 bases between them. The CDR3 has 10 residues. The germline V gene has CDR1 MGHDK and CDR2 SYGVNS. The CDR3 reads CASSEVEQYF. The CDR3 DNA sequence: TGTGCCAGCAGTGAAGTTGAGCAGTACTTC.

V is TRBV7-6 and J is TRBJ2-3; D remains unclear. The CDR3 is made up of 13 amino acids. Per the germline V gene, CDR1 is SGHVS and CDR2 is FNYEAQ. Trimming removed 4 bases from V and 1 base from J, with 6 bases in between. In DNA, the CDR3 is TGTGCCAGCAGCTCAGGCCGCACAGATACGCAGTATTTT. Translated: CASSSGRTDTQYF. Together with reference TRBV7-6 and TRBJ2-3, the CDR3 gives the full variable domain: GAGVSQSPRYKVTKRGQDVALRCDPISGHVSLYWYRQALGQGPEFLTYFNYEAQQDKSGLPNDRFSAERPEGSISTLTIQRTEQRDSAMYRCASSSGRTDTQYFGPGTRLTVL.

This clone came up a few times. CDR3 nucleotides: TGCAGCGTCCCGGGACAGGGGCCAGATACGCAGTATTTT. Encoded protein: CSVPGQGPDTQYF. The rearrangement joins TRBV29-1 to TRBJ2-3; 10 bases are shared with TRBD1. There are 13 residues in the CDR3. From germline, CDR1 is SQVTM and CDR2 ANQGSEA. J gave up 4 bases and V 6 bases, and 4 bases lay outside the gene matches.

The chain employs TRBV4-2 and TRBJ2-6; D unclear. The germline V gene has CDR1 LGHNA and CDR2 YNFKEQ. There are 15 residues in the CDR3. V shed 2 bases and J shed 0 bases, with 5 bases lying between them. The CDR3 DNA reads TGTGCCAGCAGCCAACCCGGCTCTGGGGCCAACGTCCTGACTTTC. Amino acids: CASSQPGSGANVLTF.

V is TRBV28 and J is TRBJ1-5, with D tentatively TRBD1 (5 bases). This CDR3 has 15 amino acids. Per germline, CDR1 MDHEN and CDR2 SYDVKM. V lost 6 bases and J lost 6, with 18 bases in between. The CDR3 DNA is TGTGCCAGCAGGCCAATGGGAGGGGAGCGTCAGCCCCAGCATTTT. Amino acids: CASRPMGGERQPQHF.

The V and J genes are TRBV29-1 and TRBJ1-2, with unresolved D. Germline CDR1 SQVTM, CDR2 ANQGSEA. Deletions cut 7 bases from V and 6 bases from J, with 18 bases between. This CDR3 is 13 amino acids long. CDR3 sequence: CSGARRQNDGYTF. Here the CDR3 DNA reads TGCAGCGGAGCAAGAAGGCAAAACGATGGCTACACCTTC. Using reference TRBV29-1 and TRBJ1-2 for the parts outside the CDR3, the full variable domain is SAVISQKPSRDICQRGTSLTIQCQVDSQVTMMFWYRQQPGQSLTLIATANQGSEATYESGFVIDKFPISRPNLTFSTLTVSNMSPEDSSIYLCSGARRQNDGYTFGSGTRLTVV.

The chain links TRBV5-1 to TRBJ2-3, with 8 bases aligning to TRBD1. CDR1 is SGHRS, CDR2 YFSETQ, per germline. This CDR3 contains 14 residues. The V gene end was trimmed by 3 bases and the J gene end by 4 bases; junction bases not matched to a gene: 4. Written as DNA, the CDR3 is TGCGCCAGCAGCTATGACAGGGGTGCAGATACGCAGTATTTT. This sequence encodes CASSYDRGADTQYF.